The 21 T cell receptor beta chains listed next were all sequenced from one sample in a study of CXCR3-negative and CXCR3-positive naive CD8 T cells. General study results and limits: Naive cells with CXCR3 showed TRB CDR3s that were more hydrophobic than those in CXCR3-negative naive cells.

No cognate antigen is known for these TCRs. TRB cDNA was prepared as libraries by UMI-labeled 5' RACE. TCRdb reprocessed the 5' RACE reads and reports one entry per CDR3 protein, with no DNA. Its listing shows 55,000 to 65,000 distinct CDR3 sequences. The specimen sequenced was naive CXCR3+ CD8+ T cells from blood. The subset here: CD45RO-CCR7+CD27+CD95- naive CD8+ T cells expressing CXCR3 (TNR3+). The receptors stem from a human donor in good health. Some clones in this sample may be carry-over from other donors' samples.

V and J are TRBV14 and TRBJ2-3; TCRdb calls TRBD2, which cannot be checked without DNA. Looked up from germline, CDR1 is SGHDN and CDR2 is FVKESK. The CDR3 is 22 amino acids. The CDR3 protein is CASSLYPLLAGVEPSSTDTQYF.

The chain employs TRBV6-2 or TRBV6-3 and TRBJ1-2. This CDR3 is built from 13 residues. Looked up from germline, CDR1 is MNHEY and CDR2 is SVGEGT. CDR3 sequence reads: CASSYGTNYGYTF.

The genes are TRBV28 and TRBJ2-3. This CDR3 is built from 12 residues. Germline V gene data show CDR1 as MDHEN and CDR2 as SYDVKM. The CDR3 sequence is CASSWTVDTQYF.

The rearrangement uses TRBV6-2 or TRBV6-3 and TRBJ2-2; TCRdb names TRBD1, which stays unverified in the absence of DNA. CDR3 length: 17 amino acids. Germline V gene data show CDR1 as MNHEY and CDR2 as SVGEGT. CDR3 sequence reads: CASSTTAGAENTGELFF.

CDR3: CAIGSTGANVLTF. The chain carries TRBV10-3 and TRBJ2-6; TCRdb reports TRBD2, a call that lacks DNA to check it against. In germline, CDR1 is ENHRY, CDR2 SYGVKD. The length of the CDR3 is 13 residues.

The genes are TRBV4-3 and TRBJ2-7; without DNA, the TCRdb call of TRBD1 cannot be checked. Germline CDR1 reads LGHNA; CDR2 reads YSLEER. The CDR3 sequence is 15 residues long. This chain's CDR3 is CASSPGDRWAYEQYF.

The chain employs TRBV3-2 and TRBJ1-6. TRBV3-2 is recorded as a pseudogene. CDR3 length equals 16 residues. CDR3 sequence reads: CASSQVSDSYNSTLHF.

The chain is built from TRBV5-4 and TRBJ2-1; with no DNA, the TCRdb D assignment of TRBD1 cannot be verified. CDR3 length: 13 residues. Germline CDR1 and CDR2: SGHNT and YYREEE (reference sequence). The chain's CDR3 is CASMGTGYNEQFF.

The V and J genes are TRBV7-7 and TRBJ2-1; TCRdb's D gene call, TRBD1, goes unchecked for lack of DNA. The germline CDR1 and CDR2 sequences are SSHAT and FNYEAQ (reference sequence). This CDR3 has 13 amino acids. Here the CDR3 reads CASSLFRWAEQFF.

The V and J genes are TRBV7-2 and TRBJ2-7; without DNA, the TCRdb call of TRBD2 cannot be checked. This CDR3 spans 17 amino acids. Germline loops: CDR1 SGHTA, CDR2 FQGNSA. CDR3 region: CASSLSSGGVLTYEQYF.

V and J are TRBV2 and TRBJ2-7. Per the germline V gene, CDR1 is SNHLY and CDR2 is FYNNEI. The CDR3 has 13 amino acids. The CDR3 sequence is CASKWWQRYEQYF.

The V and J genes are TRBV27 and TRBJ1-4. The germline gives CDR1 MNHEY, CDR2 SMNVEV (reference sequence). The CDR3 spans 15 residues. The CDR3 loop is CASSEGDATNEKLFF.

The chain carries TRBV7-9 and TRBJ1-1. The CDR3 covers 17 residues. CDR1 SEHNR and CDR2 FQNEAQ come from the germline V gene (reference sequence). CDR3 protein: CASSFESRTELNTEAFF.

The V call is TRBV4-2, the J call TRBJ2-1; lacking DNA, the TRBD2 call made by TCRdb goes unchecked. The CDR3 is 18 residues long. The germline V gene has CDR1 LGHNA and CDR2 YNFKEQ. This CDR3 is CASSLGLAGGFSYNEQFF.

By frequency, this clonotype registers medium-sized (0.01 to 0.1%). The rearrangement links TRBV10-1 to TRBJ1-5; the TCRdb D gene call, TRBD1, has no DNA to confirm it. From germline, CDR1 is WNHNN and CDR2 SYGVQD (reference sequence). The CDR3 length is 14 residues. The CDR3 is CASRDSQGIQPQHF.

The chain joins TRBV7-9 to TRBJ2-1. CDR3 length: 15 amino acids. Looked up from germline, CDR1 is SEHNR and CDR2 is FQNEAQ (reference sequence). The CDR3 loop is CASSPVVADYNEQFF.

V and J are TRBV20-1 and TRBJ1-3. Germline loops: CDR1 DFQATT, CDR2 SNEGSKA (reference sequence). CDR3 length: 15 amino acids. The CDR3 sequence: CSARDLGLAGNTIYF.

V is TRBV14 and J is TRBJ2-5; as DNA is missing, the TRBD2 call by TCRdb cannot be tested. CDR1 and CDR2 from the germline V gene are SGHDN and FVKESK. CDR3 length: 16 amino acids. CDR3: CASSQLWASGDETQYF.

V usage is TRBV9 and J usage is TRBJ1-1; lacking DNA, the TRBD1 call made by TCRdb goes unchecked. The V gene's germline CDR1 is SGDLS and CDR2 YYNGEE. The CDR3 length is 16 residues. CDR3 sequence: CASSVGSKPKGAEAFF.

The V gene is TRBV29-1, the J gene TRBJ2-3. Germline lookup yields CDR1 SQVTM and CDR2 ANQGSEA. This CDR3 comprises 13 residues. CDR3: CSVEGTSTDTQYF.

This rearrangement joins TRBV6-6 to TRBJ2-2; TCRdb selects TRBD1, and the lack of DNA leaves this call unchecked. Germline CDR1 reads MNHNY; CDR2 reads SVGAGI (reference sequence). The CDR3 length is 15 residues. This CDR3 is CASSYGGPDTGELFF.